This T cell receptor beta chain was found in a study of blood T cells in healthy people across ages. A J-beta primer mix and a sample-barcoded 5' primer were used in a second PCR of roughly 7 to 12 cycles. A minimum of 2.5 million CDR3-containing paired-end reads was obtained for each sample. TCRdb recomputed calls from the 5' RACE reads with MiXCR, one row per CDR3 protein. The sample shows 600,000 or so distinct CDR3 sequences, less than 60% of them seen only once. The CDR3 runs to 16 residues. The V and J ends lost 6 bases and 0 bases, in that order; junction bases with no gene match: 9. Germline CDR1 reads SGHTA; CDR2 reads FQGNSA. This clonotype turned up a few times. Its target is unknown. Aged about 6 to 100, donors were systemically healthy Caucasians from Russia. General study results and limits: Measured against age, TCR beta diversity per million T cells decreased in a roughly linear manner.

The origin of this receptor is a man at least 80 years old in good health. Sequencing was done on a sample of blood. This rearrangement joins TRBV7-2 to TRBJ2-7, with 9 bases that match TRBD1. CDR3 nucleotides: TGTGCCAGCAGTTACACCGGGACAGGGAGCTCCTACGAGCAGTACTTC. Encoded protein: CASSYTGTGSSYEQYF.